Reported below is one T cell receptor beta chain. Between the trimmed V and J ends, which lost 1 base and 4 bases, there was a span of 10 bases. This CDR3 has 15 residues. Germline loops: CDR1 KGHSH, CDR2 LQKENI. The record originates from a study of blood T cell repertoires in COVID-19. In the study overall: Collection of acute and convalescent COVID-19 samples took place in the United States, Italy and Spain. Sample material is recorded as cDNA or gDNA derived from T cells, B-cell-depleted T cells, or PBMCs.

Methods used by the authors: Nucleated cell number was recorded as an estimate derived from reference gene primer amplification. TCRdb's copy holds only in-frame clones and misses some; the assay was immunoSEQ multiplex PCR. That table gives V, J and clone size, and the DNA gave D and trimming. The sample records about 260,000 clones, approximately 86% being singletons. Specimen: peripheral blood. The receptor comes from a man aged 25 to 45 with active or convalescent COVID-19. V is TRBV18 and J is TRBJ2-2; D perhaps matches TRBD1 (5 bases). This CDR3 is CASSPQAGRTGELFF. The DNA for the CDR3 is TGTGCCAGCTCACCACAGGCAGGGCGCACCGGGGAGCTGTTTTTT.